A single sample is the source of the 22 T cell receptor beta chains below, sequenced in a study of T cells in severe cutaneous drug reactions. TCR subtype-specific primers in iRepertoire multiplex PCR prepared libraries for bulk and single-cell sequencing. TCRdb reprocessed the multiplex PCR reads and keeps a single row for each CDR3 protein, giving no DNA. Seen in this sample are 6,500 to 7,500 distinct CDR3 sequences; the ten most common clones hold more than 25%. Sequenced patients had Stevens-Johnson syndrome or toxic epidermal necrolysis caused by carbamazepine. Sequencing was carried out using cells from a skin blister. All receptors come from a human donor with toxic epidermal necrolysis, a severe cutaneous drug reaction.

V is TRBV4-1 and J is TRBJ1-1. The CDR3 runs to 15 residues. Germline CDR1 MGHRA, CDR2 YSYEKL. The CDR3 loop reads CASSQDWRGNTEAFF.

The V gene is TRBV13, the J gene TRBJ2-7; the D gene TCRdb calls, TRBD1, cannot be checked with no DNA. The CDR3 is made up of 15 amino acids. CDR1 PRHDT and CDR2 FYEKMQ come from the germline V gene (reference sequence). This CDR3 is CASSLLTQGAYEQYF.

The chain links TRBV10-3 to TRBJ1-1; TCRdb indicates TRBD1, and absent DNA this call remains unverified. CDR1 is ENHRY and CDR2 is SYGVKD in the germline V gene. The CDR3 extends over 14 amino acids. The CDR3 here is CAISAYRPATEAFF.

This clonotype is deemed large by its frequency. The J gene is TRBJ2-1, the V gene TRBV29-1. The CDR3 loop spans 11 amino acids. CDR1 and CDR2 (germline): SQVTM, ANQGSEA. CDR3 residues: CSVWTANEQFF.

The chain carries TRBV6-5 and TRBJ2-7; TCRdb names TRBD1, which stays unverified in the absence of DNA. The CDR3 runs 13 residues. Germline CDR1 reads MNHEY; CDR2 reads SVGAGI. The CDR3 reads CASSLQGNVEQYF.

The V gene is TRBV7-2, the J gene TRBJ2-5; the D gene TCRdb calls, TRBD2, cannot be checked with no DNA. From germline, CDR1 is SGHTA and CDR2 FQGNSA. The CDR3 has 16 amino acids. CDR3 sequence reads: CASSLNPGTFGETQYF.

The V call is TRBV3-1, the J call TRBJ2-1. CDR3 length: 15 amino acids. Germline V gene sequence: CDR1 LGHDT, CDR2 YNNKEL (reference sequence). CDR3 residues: CASSQDMADYNEQFF.

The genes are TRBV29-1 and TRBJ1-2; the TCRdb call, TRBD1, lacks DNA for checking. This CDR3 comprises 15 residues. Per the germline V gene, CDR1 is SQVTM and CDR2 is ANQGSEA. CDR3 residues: CSVGTGEYVDYGYTF.

CDR3 sequence: CASSTSAAMNYGYTF. The chain has TRBV27 and TRBJ1-2. Germline V gene lookup returns CDR1 MNHEY and CDR2 SMNVEV (reference sequence). This CDR3 has 15 residues.

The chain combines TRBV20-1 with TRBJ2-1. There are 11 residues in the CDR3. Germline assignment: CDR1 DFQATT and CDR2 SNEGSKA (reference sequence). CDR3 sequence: CSARDRYEQFF.

CDR3: CASSRGQKHTEAFF. The chain uses TRBV18 and TRBJ1-1; lacking DNA, the TRBD1 call made by TCRdb goes unchecked. CDR1 KGHSH and CDR2 LQKENI come from the germline V gene. The CDR3 contains 14 residues.

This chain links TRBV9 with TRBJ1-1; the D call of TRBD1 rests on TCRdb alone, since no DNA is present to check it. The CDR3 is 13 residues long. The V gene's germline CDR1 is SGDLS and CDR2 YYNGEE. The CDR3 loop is CASSPWSESEAFF.

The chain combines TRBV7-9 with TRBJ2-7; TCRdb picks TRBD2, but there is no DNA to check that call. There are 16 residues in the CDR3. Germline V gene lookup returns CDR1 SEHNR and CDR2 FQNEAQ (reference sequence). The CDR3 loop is CASSVSGRPYSYEQYF.

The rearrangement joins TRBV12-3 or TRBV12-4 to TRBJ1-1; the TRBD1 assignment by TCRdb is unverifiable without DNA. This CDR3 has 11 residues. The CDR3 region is CASSTDSIDFF.

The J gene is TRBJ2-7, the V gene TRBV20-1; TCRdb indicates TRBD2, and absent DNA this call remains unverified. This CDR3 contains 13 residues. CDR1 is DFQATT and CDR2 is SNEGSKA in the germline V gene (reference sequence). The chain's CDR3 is CSVHSGRAYEQYF.

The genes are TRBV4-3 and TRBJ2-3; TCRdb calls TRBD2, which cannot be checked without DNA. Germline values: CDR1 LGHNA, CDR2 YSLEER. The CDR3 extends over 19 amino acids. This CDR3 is CASSQDAPLAGGGTDTQYF.

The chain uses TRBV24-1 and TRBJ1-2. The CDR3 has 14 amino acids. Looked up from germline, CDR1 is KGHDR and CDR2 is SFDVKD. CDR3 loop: CATSDTHLDYGYTF.

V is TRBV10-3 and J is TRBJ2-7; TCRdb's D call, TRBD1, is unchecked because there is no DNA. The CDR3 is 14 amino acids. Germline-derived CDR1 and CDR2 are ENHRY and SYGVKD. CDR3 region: CAIRGGTGDYEQYF.

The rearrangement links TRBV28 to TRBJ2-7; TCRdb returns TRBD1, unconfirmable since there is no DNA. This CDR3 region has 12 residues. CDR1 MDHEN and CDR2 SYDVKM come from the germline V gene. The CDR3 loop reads CASSPGGLEQYF.

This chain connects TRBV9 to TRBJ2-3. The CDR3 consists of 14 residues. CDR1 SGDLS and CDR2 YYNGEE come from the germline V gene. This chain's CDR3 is CASSVSLSTDTQYF.

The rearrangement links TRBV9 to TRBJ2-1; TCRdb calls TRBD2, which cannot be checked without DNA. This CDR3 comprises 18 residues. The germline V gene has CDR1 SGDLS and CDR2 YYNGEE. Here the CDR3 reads CASSPQPGLARVNNEQFF. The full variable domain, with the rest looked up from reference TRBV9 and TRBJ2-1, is DSGVTQTPKHLITATGQRVTLRCSPRSGDLSVYWYQQSLDQGLQFLIQYYNGEERAKGNILERFSAQQFPDLHSELNLSSLELGDSALYFCASSPQPGLARVNNEQFFGPGTRLTVL.

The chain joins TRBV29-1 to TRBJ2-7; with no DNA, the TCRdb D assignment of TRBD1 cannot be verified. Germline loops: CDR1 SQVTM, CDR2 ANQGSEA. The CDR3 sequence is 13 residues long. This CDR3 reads CSVCTGSPYEQYF.